The clone carrying this T cell receptor beta chain was found once. This sample is part of a study of blood T cell repertoires in COVID-19. Study in general: Sources were T cells, B-cell-depleted T cells, or PBMCs; the material itself was cDNA or gDNA.

Germline V gives CDR1 ENHRY, CDR2 SYGVKD. This CDR3 is 16 amino acids long. Losses at the gene ends were 5 bases for V and 5 bases for J; bases not matched to a gene: 12. Using immunoSEQ multiplex PCR, the repertoire was profiled, and TCRdb retains in-frame clones only, with some absent. This table has over 200,000 clones, about four fifths appearing once. Sequenced: peripheral blood. The sequence was obtained from a man aged 40-49 years with active or convalescent COVID-19. V is TRBV10-3 and J is TRBJ1-1; 9 bases line up with TRBD1. The CDR3, as DNA: TGTGCCATCAGTTTAACAAGCACAGGGGGCGCAACTGAAGCTTTCTTT. Protein sequence: CAISLTSTGGATEAFF.